Each of the 22 T cell receptor beta chains below was sequenced from the same sample in a study of blood T cell repertoires in COVID-19. Here immunoSEQ multiplex PCR was the method, and the copy in TCRdb shows in-frame clones only, minus some. The sample yields around 330,000 clones, about 91% seen once. Sequenced input: peripheral blood. These receptors were taken from a woman in her 30s with COVID-19, enrolled during active disease.

The CDR3, as DNA: TGTGCCAGCAGCGTACGGACAGGGGGACGACAAAACATTCAGTACTTC. Protein: CASSVRTGGRQNIQYF. The V call is TRBV11-1, the J call TRBJ2-4; 10 bases are shared with TRBD1. Germline V gene data show CDR1 as SGHAT and CDR2 as FQDESV (reference sequence). The CDR3 sequence is 16 residues long. V was pared by 5 bases and J by 5 bases, with 9 bases of the junction left unmatched.

The V gene is TRBV5-1, the J gene TRBJ1-2; 7 bases line up with TRBD1. Germline loops: CDR1 SGHRS, CDR2 YFSETQ. Trimming cost V 0 bases and J 5 bases; bases outside gene matches: 4. This CDR3 has 14 amino acids. The CDR3: CASSLAGTVYGYTF. CDR3 nucleotide sequence: TGCGCCAGCAGCTTGGCCGGGACAGTTTATGGCTACACCTTC.

The V call is TRBV29-1, the J call TRBJ1-1, with 8 bases aligning to TRBD1. Germline lookup yields CDR1 SQVTM and CDR2 ANQGSEA. V was clipped by 2 bases and J by 4 bases; unmatched bases: 6. The CDR3 has 14 amino acids. CDR3 bases: TGCAGCGTTGAACAGGGGGCAGAGGGCACTGAAGCTTTCTTT. It encodes CSVEQGAEGTEAFF.

The J gene is TRBJ1-5, the V gene TRBV7-9; no firm D call. Trimming pared 7 bases from V and 3 bases from J, leaving 16 bases between. The CDR3 totals 15 residues. In germline, CDR1 is SEHNR, CDR2 FQNEAQ (reference sequence). In DNA form, the CDR3 reads TGTGCCAGCACCTCGGAGGGAGGCCCCAATCAGCCCCAGCATTTT. It translates to CASTSEGGPNQPQHF.

The chain couples TRBV6-2 or TRBV6-3 to TRBJ1-5; TRBD1 matches 7 bases. With V trimmed by 5 bases and J by 4 bases, 5 bases remained unmatched. Germline CDR1 reads MNHEY; CDR2 reads SVGEGT. The CDR3 spans 14 residues. This chain's CDR3 is CASSTGAVNQPQHF. CDR3 coding DNA: TGTGCCAGCAGTACAGGGGCTGTTAATCAGCCCCAGCATTTT.

The rearrangement links TRBV28 to TRBJ2-3; TRBD1 agrees at 7 bases. Germline trimming cut 3 bases from V and 6 bases from J; bases unmatched to any gene: 3. The CDR3 consists of 13 residues. Looked up from germline, CDR1 is MDHEN and CDR2 is SYDVKM. CDR3 sequence (DNA): TGTGCCAGCAGTTTGACAGGGTTGGATACGCAGTATTTT. This gives the protein CASSLTGLDTQYF.

This chain uses TRBV5-1 with TRBJ2-6; TRBD1 aligns across 7 bases. This CDR3 has 15 amino acids. Per the germline V gene, CDR1 is SGHRS and CDR2 is YFSETQ. J was trimmed by 0 bases and V by 5 bases; bases with no gene match: 2. This chain's CDR3 is CASRGQNSGANVLTF. The DNA of the CDR3 is TGCGCCAGCAGGGGACAGAACTCTGGGGCCAACGTCCTGACTTTC.

This sequence joins TRBV6-2 or TRBV6-3 and TRBJ2-2; D is perhaps TRBD2 (5 bases). In germline, CDR1 is MNHEY, CDR2 SVGEGT. Deletions cut 2 bases from V and 4 bases from J, with 14 bases between. CDR3 size: 16 residues. The CDR3 DNA follows: TGTGCCAGCAGTTACGATCCCGAACTAGGCACCGGGGAGCTGTTTTTT. This sequence encodes CASSYDPELGTGELFF.

The J gene is TRBJ2-7, the V gene TRBV27, with TRBD1 matching over 7 bases. The CDR3 runs to 14 residues. V trimming: 5 bases; J trimming: 6 bases; junction bases outside the gene matches: 10. Germline V gives CDR1 MNHEY, CDR2 SMNVEV (reference sequence). The CDR3 loop is CASSPRTGFSEQYV. CDR3 coding DNA: TGTGCCAGCAGTCCTCGGACAGGTTTTAGCGAGCAGTACGTC.

The chain has TRBV4-1 and TRBJ2-5, with D perhaps matching TRBD1 (6 bases). CDR1 is MGHRA and CDR2 is YSYEKL in the germline V gene. The CDR3 runs to 15 residues. Trimming pared 5 bases from V and 3 bases from J, leaving 16 bases between. This CDR3 is CASSTRTQGKETQYF. The CDR3 coding sequence is TGCGCCAGCAGCACCCGAACACAGGGAAAAGAGACCCAGTACTTC.

This rearrangement joins TRBV10-3 to TRBJ2-4, with D possibly TRBD2 on 7 matching bases. V was shortened by 4 bases and J by 6 bases, with 10 bases between the two germline ends. CDR1 and CDR2 (germline): ENHRY, SYGVKD. The CDR3 has 13 residues. The CDR3 DNA reads TGTGCCATCAGTGCAGGGGAGGGAAACATTCAGTACTTC. It encodes CAISAGEGNIQYF.

The chain combines TRBV6-5 with TRBJ2-5, with TRBD2 matching 11 bases. The CDR3 consists of 14 residues. Germline CDR1 reads MNHEY; CDR2 reads SVGAGI. The ends lost 6 bases at V and 5 bases at J; junction bases unmatched: 5. In nucleotides, the CDR3 is TGTGCCAGCAGGATACTAGCGGGGGTGGAGACCCAGTACTTC. Its translation: CASRILAGVETQYF.

This clone occurred a few times. The chain carries TRBV5-5 and TRBJ1-4; TRBD1 matches at 7 bases. With V trimmed by 0 bases and J by 8 bases, 7 bases remained unmatched. This CDR3 spans 15 amino acids. Germline V gives CDR1 SGHKS, CDR2 YYEKEE (reference sequence). The DNA for the CDR3 is TGTGCCAGCAGCTTGGAGGACAGGTCGGGGGAAAAACTGTTTTTT. Translation: CASSLEDRSGEKLFF.

The CDR3 sequence: CASSLTSGAETQYF. CDR3 DNA sequence: TGTGCCAGCAGCCTGACTAGCGGGGCGGAGACCCAGTACTTC. This chain joins TRBV7-9 and TRBJ2-5, with 11 bases matching TRBD2. V trimming: 5 bases; J trimming: 5 bases; junction bases outside the gene matches: 4. This CDR3 has 14 amino acids. The germline CDR1 and CDR2 sequences are SEHNR and FQNEAQ (reference sequence).

This sequence joins TRBV6-4 and TRBJ2-2, with D tentatively TRBD2 (5 bases). Trimming left V 11 bases short and J 3 bases short, with 25 bases between. The CDR3 sequence is 17 residues long. CDR1 is MRHNA and CDR2 is SNTAGT in the germline V gene. The CDR3 bases are TGTGCCCCAAAGAGGCTAGCCGGAGCGTGCGACACCGGGGAGCTGTTTTTT. Translated, it gives CAPKRLAGACDTGELFF.

The chain recombines TRBV18 with TRBJ1-1; D not resolved. Germline CDR1 KGHSH, CDR2 LQKENI. The CDR3 contains 15 residues. V was trimmed by 6 bases and J by 1 base, leaving 15 bases between them. The CDR3 reads CASSLKTTGNTEAFF. CDR3 nucleotide sequence: TGTGCCAGCTCCCTGAAAACGACGGGGAACACTGAAGCTTTCTTT.

The CDR3 region is CASIAYTDSVVADTIYF. Written as DNA, the CDR3 is TGTGCCAGCATCGCATACACAGACAGCGTTGTGGCGGACACCATATATTTT. This chain uses TRBV25-1 with TRBJ1-3, with D perhaps matching TRBD1 (5 bases). CDR3 length equals 17 residues. V dropped 7 bases and J dropped 8 bases, with 27 bases sitting between them. Germline loops: CDR1 MGHDK, CDR2 SYGVNS.

The gene calls are TRBV5-4 and TRBJ2-5; TRBD1 agrees at 7 bases. There are 15 residues in the CDR3. Germline V gene sequence: CDR1 SGHNT, CDR2 YYREEE (reference sequence). J lost 0 bases, V lost 1 base, and 3 bases had no gene match. This CDR3 reads CASSLRGTDQETQYF. In DNA, the CDR3 is TGTGCCAGCAGCTTGAGGGGGACAGACCAAGAGACCCAGTACTTC.

This clone was seen more than once but under ten times. The chain uses TRBV18 and TRBJ1-4; 10 bases align to TRBD1. V lost 5 bases to trimming and J lost 0 bases; unmatched junction nucleotides: 3. Germline CDR1 reads KGHSH; CDR2 reads LQKENI. This CDR3 is built from 16 residues. In nucleotides, the CDR3 is TGTGCCAGCTCAGCGGACAGGGGGGCAACTAATGAAAAACTGTTTTTT. Protein product: CASSADRGATNEKLFF.

The V call is TRBV19, the J call TRBJ1-1, with D possibly TRBD1 on 5 matching bases. The CDR3 length is 14 residues. V lost 4 bases and J 4 bases, leaving 13 bases between the germline ends. The germline gives CDR1 LNHDA, CDR2 SQIVND (reference sequence). CDR3 region: CASSTGRGGTEAFF. As DNA, the CDR3 is TGTGCCAGTAGTACCGGGAGGGGAGGCACTGAAGCTTTCTTT. The full variable domain, its missing parts supplied by reference TRBV19 and TRBJ1-1, is DGGITQSPKYLFRKEGQNVTLSCEQNLNHDAMYWYRQDPGQGLRLIYYSQIVNDFQKGDIAEGYSVSREKKESFPLTVTSAQKNPTAFYLCASSTGRGGTEAFFGQGTRLTVV.

V gene TRBV7-2 combines with J gene TRBJ2-7, with D possibly being TRBD2 (6 bases). The germline V gene encodes CDR1 SGHTA and CDR2 FQGNSA. The V end lost 2 bases, the J end lost 6 bases, and 17 bases lay between the germline ends. The CDR3 has 15 amino acids. The CDR3 spells CASSLSPSSAFEQYV. In DNA, the CDR3 is TGTGCCAGCAGCTTAAGCCCGTCTAGCGCTTTCGAGCAGTACGTC.

This chain connects TRBV6-1 to TRBJ1-1; D uncertain. V lost 0 bases and J 7 bases, leaving 6 bases between the germline ends. The CDR3 runs to 12 residues. CDR1 is MNHNS and CDR2 is SASEGT in the germline V gene. The CDR3 protein is CASSEAQFEAFF. The CDR3 DNA reads TGTGCCAGCAGTGAAGCCCAATTTGAAGCTTTCTTT.